A single T cell receptor beta chain is shown here with its context. Its antigen is not known. Per germline, CDR1 MNHNY and CDR2 SVGAGI (reference sequence). This CDR3 spans 15 amino acids. Trimming at V came to 5 bases and at J to 7 bases, leaving 8 bases not matched to a gene. Primers for the PCR totalled 60 Vbeta and 13 Jbeta. The data were produced by immunoSEQ multiplex PCR, yet TCRdb's version contains in-frame clones alone and is incomplete. The sample includes approximately 90,000 clones, about 75% seen only once; the top ten take approximately 4.4%. The data were obtained in a study of cytomegalovirus exposure and HLA in healthy donors. Study-wide background: There were about 85 million unique TCRs (from HLA-typed donors) in an early data release. Study-level findings and limits: From TCR beta sequences, most subjects' HLA-A and HLA-B alleles were reportedly predicted accurately. Productive rates of about 87% or about 30% were seen for most TCR beta V segments in an earlier analysis.

Specimen: PBMCs. The chain carries TRBV6-6 and TRBJ1-4; TRBD1 matches at 9 bases. The receptor's source is a woman between 35 and 50 years old in good health and CMV-seronegative. Here the CDR3 DNA reads TGTGCCAGCAGTAATACCGGGACAGGGTCTGAAAAACTGTTTTTT. It codes for CASSNTGTGSEKLFF.